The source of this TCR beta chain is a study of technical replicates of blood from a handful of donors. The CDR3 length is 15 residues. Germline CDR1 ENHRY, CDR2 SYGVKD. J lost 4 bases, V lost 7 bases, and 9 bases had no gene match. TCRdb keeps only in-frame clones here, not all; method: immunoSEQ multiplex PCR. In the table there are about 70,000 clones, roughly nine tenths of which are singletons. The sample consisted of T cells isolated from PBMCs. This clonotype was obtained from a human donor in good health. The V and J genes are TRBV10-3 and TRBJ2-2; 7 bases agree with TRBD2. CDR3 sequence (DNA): TGTGCCATCAAGGCGACTAGCCCTATCACCGGGGAGCTGTTTTTT. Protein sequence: CAIKATSPITGELFF.